The T cell receptor (beta chain) described here comes from a study of T cell responses to AZD1222 COVID-19 vaccine. V lost 10 bases, J lost 4 bases, and 6 bases stayed unmatched. Germline CDR1 LGHDT, CDR2 YNNKEL (reference sequence). This CDR3 has 12 residues. Only in-frame clones appear in the TCRdb table, and some are missing; sequencing was by immunoSEQ multiplex PCR. The sample consists of about 110,000 clones, 90% to 95% of them appearing once. The genes are TRBV3-1 (or the pseudogene TRBV3-2) and TRBJ2-7; 8 positions match TRBD1. The starting material was peripheral blood, obtained on day 0 of AZD1222 vaccination. This clonotype was sampled from an adult in good health. The CDR3 loop reads CATRDRTYEQYF. DNA for the CDR3: TGTGCCACCAGGGACAGGACGTACGAGCAGTACTTC.